This T cell receptor (beta chain) came from a study of OX40 agonist ivuxolimab in advanced cancers. Looking at the study overall: Patients received intravenous ivuxolimab every 2 weeks at 0.01 to 10 mg/kg.

The study's findings and limits: At 0.1 to 3.0 mg/kg, clonal expansion of CD4+ and CD8+ blood T cells had occurred by week 6.

In this sample, this clone is medium-sized (0.01 to 0.1%). Its antigen is not known. J was trimmed by 5 bases and V by 7 bases; bases with no gene match: 16. CDR1 GTSNPN and CDR2 SVGIG come from the germline V gene (reference sequence). This CDR3 has 15 residues. Libraries were prepared by immunoSEQ multiplex PCR; TCRdb keeps only in-frame clonotypes and omits some of them. The table includes around 35,000 clones, approximately 80% detected once. This chain connects TRBV30 to TRBJ2-7, with TRBD1 matching 8 bases. This specimen was CD4+ or CD8+ T cells sorted from blood, taken in a trial of the OX40 agonist ivuxolimab. The clonotype originates from an adult with an advanced solid tumor such as melanoma, head and neck, liver or kidney cancer. The CDR3: CAFTRQGSTRDEQYF. CDR3 DNA sequence: TGTGCCTTCACTCGACAGGGGTCGACTAGGGACGAGCAGTACTTC.